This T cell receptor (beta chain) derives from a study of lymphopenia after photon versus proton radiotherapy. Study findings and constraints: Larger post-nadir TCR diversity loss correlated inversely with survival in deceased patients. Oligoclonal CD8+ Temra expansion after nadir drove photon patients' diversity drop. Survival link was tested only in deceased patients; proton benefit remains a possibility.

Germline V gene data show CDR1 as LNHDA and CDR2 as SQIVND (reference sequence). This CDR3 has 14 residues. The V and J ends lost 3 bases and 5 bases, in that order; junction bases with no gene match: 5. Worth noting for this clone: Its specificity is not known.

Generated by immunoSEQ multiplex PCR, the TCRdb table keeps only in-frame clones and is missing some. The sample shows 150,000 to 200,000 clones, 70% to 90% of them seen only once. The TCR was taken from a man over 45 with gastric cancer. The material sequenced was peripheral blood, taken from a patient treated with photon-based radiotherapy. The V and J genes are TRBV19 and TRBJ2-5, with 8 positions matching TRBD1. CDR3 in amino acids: CASSILDRVETQYF. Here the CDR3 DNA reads TGTGCCAGTAGTATCCTGGACAGGGTGGAGACCCAGTACTTC.